These T cell receptor beta chains were read from a single sample in a study of CD4+ T cells in melanoma. Only in-frame clones appear in the TCRdb table, and some are missing; sequencing was by immunoSEQ multiplex PCR. The data contain about 21,000 clones, approximately 78% of them seen just once; the ten biggest clones take up around 9.7%. The receptors stem from a human donor with melanoma. Both conserved end residues are part of each CDR3. D genes are given only for firm matches. Not all rows give a size; the values are once, few, many and, for expanded clones, a class.

size	length	J	D	V	CDR3	DNA
NA	14	TRBJ1-5	NA	TRBV19	CASSIMTENQPQHF	TGTGCCAGTAGTATTATGACGGAAAATCAGCCCCAGCATTTT
NA	11	TRBJ2-3	NA	TRBV20-1	CSARGEDTQYF	TGCAGTGCAAGGGGGGAGGATACGCAGTATTTT
NA	15	TRBJ2-1	TRBD2	TRBV5-5	CASSRTGTSLNEQFF	TGTGCCAGCAGCCGGACGGGGACTAGCCTCAATGAGCAGTTCTTC
medium-sized	16	TRBJ1-2	TRBD1	TRBV2	CASSGLETGGNYGYTF	TGTGCCAGCAGCGGTCTGGAGACAGGGGGTAACTATGGCTACACCTTC
once	15	TRBJ1-1	NA	TRBV5-1	CASSLGASTEPEAFF	TGCGCCAGCAGCTTGGGCGCCTCGACAGAACCTGAGGCTTTCTTT
NA	15	TRBJ1-1	NA	TRBV19	CASSKDSLISTEAFF	TGTGCCAGTAGTAAGGACTCATTGATCTCTACTGAAGCTTTCTTT
NA	13	TRBJ1-2	NA	TRBV7-3	CASSLIKGFGYTF	TGTGCCAGCAGCTTAATAAAGGGGTTTGGCTACACCTTC
NA	15	TRBJ2-7	NA	TRBV6-1	CASSEPTRRTAEQYF	TGTGCCAGCAGTGAACCTACGCGACGTACGGCGGAGCAGTACTTC
NA	15	TRBJ1-1	NA	TRBV10-3	CAISESGLGNTEAFF	TGTGCCATCAGTGAGTCAGGGCTGGGAAACACTGAAGCTTTCTTT
NA	14	TRBJ2-5	TRBD1	TRBV10-1	CASSAAGGRETQYF	TGCGCCAGCAGTGCGGCAGGGGGTAGGGAGACCCAGTACTTC
NA	15	TRBJ2-3	NA	TRBV23-1	CASSQSSLDTDTQYF	TGCGCCAGCAGTCAATCGTCACTAGACACAGATACGCAGTATTTT
NA	15	TRBJ2-1	NA	TRBV5-1	CASSLAQGYSVEQFF	TGCGCCAGCAGCTTGGCCCAGGGCTATTCCGTTGAGCAGTTCTTC
NA	16	TRBJ2-4	NA	TRBV11-2	CASSLDPGGGKNIQYF	TGTGCCAGCAGCCTCGACCCTGGTGGTGGCAAAAACATTCAGTACTTC
NA	16	TRBJ1-6	NA	TRBV2	CASSDRAQSYNSPLHF	TGTGCCAGCAGTGACAGGGCTCAGTCCTATAATTCACCCCTCCACTTT
NA	13	TRBJ2-2	NA	TRBV2	CASSREDTGELFF	TGTGCCAGCAGCAGGGAGGACACCGGGGAGCTGTTTTTT
NA	15	TRBJ2-5	TRBD2	TRBV9	CASSPTSGARETQYF	TGTGCCAGCAGTCCAACTAGCGGGGCTAGGGAGACCCAGTACTTC
NA	14	TRBJ2-7	TRBD1	TRBV7-8	CASTTGQGTAEQYF	TGTGCCAGCACGACCGGACAGGGGACAGCTGAGCAGTACTTC
NA	15	TRBJ2-1	TRBD2	TRBV19	CASRRGRGGRDEQFF	TGTGCCAGTAGGAGGGGGCGGGGGGGCAGGGATGAGCAGTTCTTC
NA	11	TRBJ2-7	NA	TRBV25-1	CASMEAYEQYF	TGTGCCAGCATGGAGGCCTACGAGCAGTACTTC
few	12	TRBJ1-2	NA	TRBV6-1	CASIDRYYGYTF	TGTGCCAGCATCGACCGCTACTATGGCTACACCTTC
NA	13	TRBJ1-2	NA	TRBV30	CAWRTSGAGGYTF	TGTGCCTGGAGGACCAGCGGGGCGGGTGGCTACACCTTC